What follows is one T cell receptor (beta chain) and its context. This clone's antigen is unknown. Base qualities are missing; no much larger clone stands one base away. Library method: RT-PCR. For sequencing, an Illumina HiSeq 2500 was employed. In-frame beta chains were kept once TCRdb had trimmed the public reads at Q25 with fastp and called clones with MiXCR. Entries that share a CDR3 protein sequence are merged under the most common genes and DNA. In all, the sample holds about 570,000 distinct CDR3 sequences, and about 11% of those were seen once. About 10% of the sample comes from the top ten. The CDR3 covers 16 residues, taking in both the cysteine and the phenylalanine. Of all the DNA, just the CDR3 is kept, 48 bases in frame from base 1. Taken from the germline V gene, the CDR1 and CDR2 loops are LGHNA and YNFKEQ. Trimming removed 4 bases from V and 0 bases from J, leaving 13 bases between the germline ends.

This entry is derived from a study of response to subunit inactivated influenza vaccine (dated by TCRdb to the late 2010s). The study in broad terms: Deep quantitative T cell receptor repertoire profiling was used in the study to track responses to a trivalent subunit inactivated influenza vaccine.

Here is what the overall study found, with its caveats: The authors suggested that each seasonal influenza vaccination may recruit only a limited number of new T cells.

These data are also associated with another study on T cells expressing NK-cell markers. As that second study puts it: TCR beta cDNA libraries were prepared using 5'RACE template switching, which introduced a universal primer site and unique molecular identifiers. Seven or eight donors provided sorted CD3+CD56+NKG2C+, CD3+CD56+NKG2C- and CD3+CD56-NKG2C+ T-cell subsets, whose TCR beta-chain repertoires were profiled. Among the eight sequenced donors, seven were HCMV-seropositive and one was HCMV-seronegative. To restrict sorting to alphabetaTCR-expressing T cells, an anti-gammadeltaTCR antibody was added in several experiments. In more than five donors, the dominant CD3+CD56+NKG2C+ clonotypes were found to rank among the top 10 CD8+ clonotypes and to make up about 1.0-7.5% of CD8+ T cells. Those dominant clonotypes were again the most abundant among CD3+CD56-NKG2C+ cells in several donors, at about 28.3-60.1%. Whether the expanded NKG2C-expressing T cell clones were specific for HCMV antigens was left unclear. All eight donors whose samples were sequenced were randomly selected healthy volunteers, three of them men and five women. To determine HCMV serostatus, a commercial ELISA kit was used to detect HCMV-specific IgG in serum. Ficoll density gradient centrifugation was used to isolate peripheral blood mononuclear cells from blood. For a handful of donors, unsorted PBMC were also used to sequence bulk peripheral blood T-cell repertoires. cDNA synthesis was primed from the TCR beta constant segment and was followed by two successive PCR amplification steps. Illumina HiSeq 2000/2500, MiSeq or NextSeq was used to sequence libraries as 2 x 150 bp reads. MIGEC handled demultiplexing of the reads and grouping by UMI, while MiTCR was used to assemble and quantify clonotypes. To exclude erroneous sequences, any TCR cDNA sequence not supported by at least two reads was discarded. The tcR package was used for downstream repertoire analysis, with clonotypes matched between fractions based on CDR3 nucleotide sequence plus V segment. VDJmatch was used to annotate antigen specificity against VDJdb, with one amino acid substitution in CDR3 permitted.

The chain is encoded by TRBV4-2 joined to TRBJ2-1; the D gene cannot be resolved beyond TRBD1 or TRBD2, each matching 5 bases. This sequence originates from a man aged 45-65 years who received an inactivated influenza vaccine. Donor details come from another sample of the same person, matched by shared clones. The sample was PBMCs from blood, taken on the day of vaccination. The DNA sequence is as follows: TGTGCCAGCAGCCGGTCTGACGGGACCTCCTACAATGAGCAGTTCTTC. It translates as CASSRSDGTSYNEQFF.